This TCR beta chain was sequenced in a study of T cell changes during pregnancy in multiple sclerosis. Here immunoSEQ multiplex PCR was the method, and the copy in TCRdb shows in-frame clones only, minus some. The top ten hold around 7% of the sample, which has roughly 20,000 clones, roughly 89% seen once. Specimen: CD8+ T cells from peripheral blood mononuclear cells, collected in the first trimester of pregnancy. The receptor comes from a female donor with multiple sclerosis, enrolled in a pregnancy study.

The CDR3 DNA reads TGTGCCAGCAGGGGAACAGGGGAAGGCGAGCAGTACTTC. Translating gives CASRGTGEGEQYF. This chain uses TRBV28 with TRBJ2-7; 7 nucleotides line up with TRBD1. In germline, CDR1 is MDHEN, CDR2 SYDVKM. This CDR3 is built from 13 residues. Unmatched junction bases numbered 8, after V lost 6 bases and J lost 6 bases.